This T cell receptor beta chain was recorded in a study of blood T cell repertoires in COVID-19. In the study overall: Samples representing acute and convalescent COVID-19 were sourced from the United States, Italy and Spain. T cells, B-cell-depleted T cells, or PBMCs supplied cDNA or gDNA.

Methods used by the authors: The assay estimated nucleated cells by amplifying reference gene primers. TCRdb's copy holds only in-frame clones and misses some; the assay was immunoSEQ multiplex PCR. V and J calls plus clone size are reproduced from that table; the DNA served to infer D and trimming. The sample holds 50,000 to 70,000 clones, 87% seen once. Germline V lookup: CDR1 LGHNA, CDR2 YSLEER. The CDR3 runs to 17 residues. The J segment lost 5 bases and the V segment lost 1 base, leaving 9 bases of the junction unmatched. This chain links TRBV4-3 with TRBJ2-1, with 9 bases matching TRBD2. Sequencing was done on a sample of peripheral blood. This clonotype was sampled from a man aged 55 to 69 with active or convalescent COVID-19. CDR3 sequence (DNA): TGCGCCAGCAGCCAAGGTTTCGGTAGCGGGGGCCACAATGAGCAGTTCTTC. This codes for CASSQGFGSGGHNEQFF.